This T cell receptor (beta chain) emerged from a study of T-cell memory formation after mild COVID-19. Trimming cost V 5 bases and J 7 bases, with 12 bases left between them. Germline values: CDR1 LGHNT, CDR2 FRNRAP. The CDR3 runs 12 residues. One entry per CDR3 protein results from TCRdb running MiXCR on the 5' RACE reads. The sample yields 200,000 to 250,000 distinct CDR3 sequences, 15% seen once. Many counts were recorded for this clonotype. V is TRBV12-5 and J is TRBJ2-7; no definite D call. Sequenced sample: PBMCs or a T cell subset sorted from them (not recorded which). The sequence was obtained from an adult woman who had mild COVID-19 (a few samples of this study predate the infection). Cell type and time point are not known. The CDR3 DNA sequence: TGTGCTAGTGGTGCCGTCTATGGGGAGCAGTACTTC. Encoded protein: CASGAVYGEQYF.